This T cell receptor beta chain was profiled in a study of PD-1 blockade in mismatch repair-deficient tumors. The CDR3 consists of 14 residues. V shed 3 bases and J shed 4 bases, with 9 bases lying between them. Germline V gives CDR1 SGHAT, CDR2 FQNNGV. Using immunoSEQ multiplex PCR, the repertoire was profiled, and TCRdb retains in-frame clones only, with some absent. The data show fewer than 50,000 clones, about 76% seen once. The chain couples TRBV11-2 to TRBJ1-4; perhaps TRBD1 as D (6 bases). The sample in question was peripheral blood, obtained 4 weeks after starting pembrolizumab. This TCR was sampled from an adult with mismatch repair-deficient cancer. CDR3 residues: CASSLGQSNEKLFF. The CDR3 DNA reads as TGTGCCAGCAGCTTGGGACAAAGTAATGAAAAACTGTTTTTT.